This T cell receptor (beta chain) appears in the sequencing data of a study of cytomegalovirus exposure and HLA in healthy donors. Study-level results: Most TCR sequences proved rare, with some public TCRs found in many donors. Based on reports, TCR beta sequences accurately predicted HLA-A and HLA-B alleles for most subjects.

The PCR employed 60 Vbeta primers together with 13 Jbeta primers. TCRdb's copy holds only in-frame clones and misses some; the assay was immunoSEQ multiplex PCR. This table has 75,000 to 90,000 clones, around 79% appearing once. Germline V CDR1 and CDR2: SGHTA, FQGNSA. The V end lost 5 bases, the J end lost 1 base, and 18 bases lay between the germline ends. The CDR3 is made up of 16 amino acids. For this clone: Its specificity is unknown.

This chain uses TRBV7-2 with TRBJ2-7, with D possibly matching TRBD1 (5 bases). Material for sequencing was PBMCs. The sequence came from a human donor in good health. In DNA form, the CDR3 reads TGTGCCAGCAGCCCAGGACACTCATCAATTTCCTACGAGCAGTACTTC. Its translation: CASSPGHSSISYEQYF.